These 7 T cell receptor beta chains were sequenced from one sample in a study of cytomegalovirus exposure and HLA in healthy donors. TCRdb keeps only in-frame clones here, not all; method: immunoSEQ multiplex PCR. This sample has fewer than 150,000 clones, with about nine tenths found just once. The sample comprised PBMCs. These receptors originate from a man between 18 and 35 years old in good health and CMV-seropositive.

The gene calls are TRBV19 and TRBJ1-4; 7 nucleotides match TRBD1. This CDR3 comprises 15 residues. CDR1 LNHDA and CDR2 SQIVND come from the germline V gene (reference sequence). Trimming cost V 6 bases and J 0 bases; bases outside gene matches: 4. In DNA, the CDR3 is TGTGCCAGTAGCACTACAGGGGCAACTAATGAAAAACTGTTTTTT. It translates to CASSTTGATNEKLFF.

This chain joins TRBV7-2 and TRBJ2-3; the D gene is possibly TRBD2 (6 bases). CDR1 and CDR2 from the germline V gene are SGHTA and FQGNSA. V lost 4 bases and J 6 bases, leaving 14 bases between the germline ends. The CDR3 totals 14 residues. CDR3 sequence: CASSSRDSRDTQYF. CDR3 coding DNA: TGTGCCAGCAGCTCCCGGGACTCGAGGGATACGCAGTATTTT.

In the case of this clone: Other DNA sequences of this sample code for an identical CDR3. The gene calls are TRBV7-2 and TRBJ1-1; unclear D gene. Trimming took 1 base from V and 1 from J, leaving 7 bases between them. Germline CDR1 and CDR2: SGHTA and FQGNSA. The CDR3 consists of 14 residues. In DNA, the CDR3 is TGTGCCAGCAGCTTAGTCTCCGGGAACACTGAAGCTTTCTTT. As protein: CASSLVSGNTEAFF.

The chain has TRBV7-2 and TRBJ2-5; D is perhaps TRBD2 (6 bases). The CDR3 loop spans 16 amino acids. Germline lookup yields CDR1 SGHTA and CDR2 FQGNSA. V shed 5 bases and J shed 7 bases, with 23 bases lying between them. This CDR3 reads CASSQHDGAMGGTQYF. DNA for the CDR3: TGTGCCAGCAGCCAACACGACGGGGCAATGGGGGGGACCCAGTACTTC.

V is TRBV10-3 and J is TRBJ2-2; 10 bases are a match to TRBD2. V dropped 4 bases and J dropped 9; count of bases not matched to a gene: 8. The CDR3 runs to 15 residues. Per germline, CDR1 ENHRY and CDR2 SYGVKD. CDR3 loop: CAISGSGGSYRELFF. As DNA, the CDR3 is TGTGCCATCAGTGGTAGCGGGGGGTCCTACAGGGAGCTGTTTTTT.

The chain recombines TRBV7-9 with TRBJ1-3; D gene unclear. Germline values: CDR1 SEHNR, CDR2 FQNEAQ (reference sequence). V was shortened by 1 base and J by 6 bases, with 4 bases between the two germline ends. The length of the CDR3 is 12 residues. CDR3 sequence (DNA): TGTGCCAGCAGCTTAGGACAAAACACCATATATTTT. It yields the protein CASSLGQNTIYF.

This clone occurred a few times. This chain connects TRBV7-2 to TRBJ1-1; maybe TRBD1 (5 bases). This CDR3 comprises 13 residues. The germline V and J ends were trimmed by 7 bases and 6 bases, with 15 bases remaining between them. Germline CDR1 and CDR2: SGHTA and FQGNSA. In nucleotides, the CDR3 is TGTGCCAGCAACCTGGGGGGGATACCTGAAGCTTTCTTT. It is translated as CASNLGGIPEAFF.